These 22 T cell receptor beta chains were all obtained from the same sample, sequenced in a study of cytomegalovirus exposure and HLA in healthy donors. PCR amplification relied on 60 Vbeta primers (plus 13 Jbeta primers). Some clones are missing from TCRdb's copy, which holds only in-frame ones; the method was immunoSEQ multiplex PCR. The sample consists of about 230,000 clones, 80% to 90% of them appearing once. Source material: PBMCs. These receptors all come from a girl aged 2 to 10 in good health and CMV-seronegative.

This chain uses TRBV2 with TRBJ2-5; 8 nucleotides agree with TRBD1. V gave up 8 bases and J gave up 5 bases; unmatched junction bases: 13. From germline, CDR1 is SNHLY and CDR2 FYNNEI. This CDR3 has 15 amino acids. The CDR3 is CASSVEQGAWETQYF. As DNA, the CDR3 is TGTGCCAGCTCAGTGGAGCAGGGGGCCTGGGAGACCCAGTACTTC. The full variable domain, its missing parts supplied by reference TRBV2 and TRBJ2-5, is EPEVTQTPSHQVTQMGQEVILRCVPISNHLYFYWYRQILGQKVEFLVSFYNNEISEKSEIFDDQFSVERPDGSNFTLKIRSTKLEDSAMYFCASSVEQGAWETQYFGPGTRLLVL.

The rearrangement uses TRBV5-1 and TRBJ2-5; TRBD2 matches at 7 bases. The end of the DNA aligns better with TRBJ2-7, so the J call may be wrong. The CDR3 totals 16 residues. The germline CDR1 and CDR2 sequences are SGHRS and YFSETQ. The CDR3 DNA reads TGCGCCAGCTCTCCGGCGAGGGCTAGCGGCTCCTACGAGCAGTACTTC. Translated: CASSPARASGSYEQYF.

This chain links TRBV30 with TRBJ2-7, with a tentative D call TRBD2 (5 bases). Germline V gene data show CDR1 as GTSNPN and CDR2 as SVGIG (reference sequence). With 0 bases removed from V and 2 bases from J, the gap between germline ends came to 8 bases. The CDR3 has 13 amino acids. For the CDR3, the DNA is TGTGCCTGGAGTGTAGGAGCGGCCTACGAGCAGTACTTC. Protein: CAWSVGAAYEQYF.

The V call is TRBV2, the J call TRBJ1-4; D might be TRBD1 (5 bases). CDR3 length: 18 amino acids. In germline, CDR1 is SNHLY, CDR2 FYNNEI. V lost 7 bases and J 2 bases, leaving 23 bases between the germline ends. This CDR3 is CASTPPGRVPPTNEKLFF. Here the CDR3 DNA reads TGTGCCAGCACCCCCCCGGGCAGGGTCCCTCCTACTAATGAAAAACTGTTTTTT.

This rearrangement joins TRBV5-4 to TRBJ2-7, with a tentative D call TRBD1 (6 bases). The CDR3 extends over 14 amino acids. The germline gives CDR1 SGHNT, CDR2 YYREEE (reference sequence). Trimming removed 0 bases at V and 0 bases at J, with 7 bases between. CDR3 bases: TGTGCCAGCAGCTTGGAACAGGGCTCCTACGAGCAGTACTTC. As protein: CASSLEQGSYEQYF.

The genes are TRBV2 and TRBJ2-5, with D perhaps matching TRBD2 (6 bases). This CDR3 spans 14 amino acids. The germline gives CDR1 SNHLY, CDR2 FYNNEI. Trimming took off 3 bases at V and 5 bases at J, with 13 bases between the two ends. The chain's CDR3 is CASSDIGGYETQYF. In DNA, the CDR3 is TGTGCCAGCAGTGACATCGGGGGTTACGAGACCCAGTACTTC.

This chain joins TRBV27 and TRBJ1-3, with 11 bases that match TRBD1. This CDR3 spans 16 amino acids. Germline CDR1 and CDR2: MNHEY and SMNVEV (reference sequence). The junction had 6 bases not matched to a gene; V was cut back by 5 bases and J by 3 bases. CDR3 residues: CASSPWTGGFGNTIYF. The CDR3 DNA reads as TGTGCCAGCAGTCCGTGGACAGGGGGCTTTGGAAACACCATATATTTT.

The chain links TRBV14 to TRBJ2-7; TRBD1 aligns across 8 bases. The germline CDR1 and CDR2 sequences are SGHDN and FVKESK. V was clipped by 3 bases and J by 5 bases; unmatched bases: 6. The CDR3 runs to 14 residues. The CDR3 protein is CASSQRQGRNEQYF. The CDR3 region has the DNA TGTGCCAGCAGCCAGAGACAGGGGAGAAACGAGCAGTACTTC.

With regard to this clone: The junction departs from the called germline gene at one end, perhaps through a read error. The rearrangement links TRBV29-1 to TRBJ2-5, with 7 bases fitting TRBD2. The CDR3 extends over 15 amino acids. Looked up from germline, CDR1 is SQVTM and CDR2 is ANQGSEA. The DNA for the CDR3 is TGCAGCGTTGAAGGTAGACTAGCTCCCCAACAGACCCAGTACTTC. Translating it yields CSVEGRLAPQQTQYF.

The chain has TRBV4-1 and TRBJ2-3; TRBD1 matches at 11 bases. CDR1 and CDR2 from the germline V gene are MGHRA and YSYEKL. V gave up 4 bases and J gave up 6 bases; unmatched junction bases: 6. This CDR3 is built from 15 residues. The CDR3 reads CASSPHGQGADTQYF. CDR3 DNA: TGCGCCAGCAGCCCACACGGACAGGGGGCGGATACGCAGTATTTT.

The rearrangement joins TRBV27 to TRBJ2-7, with a weak D call TRBD2 (5 bases). Per the germline V gene, CDR1 is MNHEY and CDR2 is SMNVEV (reference sequence). CDR3 length: 15 amino acids. V lost 2 bases and J 2 bases, leaving 13 bases between the germline ends. The CDR3 sequence: CASSLREGLTYEQYF. The CDR3 nucleotides are TGTGCCAGCAGTTTACGTGAGGGCCTCACCTACGAGCAGTACTTC.

The chain couples TRBV5-6 to TRBJ2-2, with a tentative D call TRBD2 (6 bases). V gave up 7 bases and J gave up 0 bases, with 10 bases separating them. Germline V gene sequence: CDR1 SGHDT, CDR2 YYEEEE. This CDR3 has 14 amino acids. CDR3 DNA sequence: TGTGCCAGCGGTCCGGGAGCGAACACCGGGGAGCTGTTTTTT. Its protein is CASGPGANTGELFF. Using reference TRBV5-6 and TRBJ2-2 for the parts outside the CDR3, the full variable domain is DAGVTQSPTHLIKTRGQQVTLRCSPKSGHDTVSWYQQALGQGPQFIFQYYEEEERQRGNFPDRFSGHQFPNYSSELNVNALLLGDSALYLCASGPGANTGELFFGEGSRLTVL.

The J gene is TRBJ1-2, the V gene TRBV9, with TRBD1 identical over 10 bases. V shed 1 base and J 4 bases; nucleotides not matched to a gene: 4. Germline CDR1 reads SGDLS; CDR2 reads YYNGEE. The length of the CDR3 is 15 residues. CDR3 residues: CASSVRTGGAYGYTF. CDR3 nucleotides: TGTGCCAGCAGCGTAAGGACAGGGGGGGCCTATGGCTACACCTTC. The full variable domain, in which reference TRBV9 and TRBJ1-2 provide the parts outside the CDR3, is DSGVTQTPKHLITATGQRVTLRCSPRSGDLSVYWYQQSLDQGLQFLIQYYNGEERAKGNILERFSAQQFPDLHSELNLSSLELGDSALYFCASSVRTGGAYGYTFGSGTRLTVV.

In this sample, this clone turned up once. The chain couples TRBV29-1 to TRBJ2-1; the match to TRBD1 covers 10 bases. Trimming removed 2 bases from V and 7 bases from J; junction bases left unmatched: 5. This CDR3 region has 14 residues. Germline values: CDR1 SQVTM, CDR2 ANQGSEA. Written as DNA, the CDR3 is TGCAGCGTTGAACGGGACAGGGGCTCAAATGAGCAGTTCTTC. It translates to CSVERDRGSNEQFF.

The rearrangement links TRBV6-5 to TRBJ1-2; D gene ambiguous. Per germline, CDR1 MNHEY and CDR2 SVGAGI. The CDR3 is 14 amino acids. Deletions cut 0 bases from V and 0 bases from J, with 5 bases between. This chain's CDR3 is CASSYSGANYGYTF. CDR3 bases: TGTGCCAGCAGTTACTCCGGTGCTAACTATGGCTACACCTTC.

The CDR3 DNA is TGTGCCAGCAGCCAGGCGGTTGTCTACGAGCAGTACTTC. This sequence encodes CASSQAVVYEQYF. V and J are TRBV4-2 and TRBJ2-7; D not certain. This CDR3 has 13 amino acids. Per the germline V gene, CDR1 is LGHNA and CDR2 is YNFKEQ. V was clipped by 3 bases and J by 3 bases, with 9 bases between them.

The V call is TRBV5-4, the J call TRBJ1-1; TRBD1 might be the D (6 bases). In germline, CDR1 is SGHNT, CDR2 YYREEE (reference sequence). With 0 bases removed from V and 4 bases from J, the gap between germline ends came to 10 bases. The length of the CDR3 is 14 residues. The CDR3 loop is CASSLGQGSTEAFF. The CDR3 bases are TGTGCCAGCAGCTTGGGGCAGGGGAGCACTGAAGCTTTCTTT.

The rearrangement uses TRBV6-1 and TRBJ2-6, with 7 nucleotides matching TRBD1. This CDR3 contains 14 residues. Germline loops: CDR1 MNHNS, CDR2 SASEGT. V trimming: 8 bases; J trimming: 0 bases; junction bases outside the gene matches: 1. The CDR3 reads CASGDSSGANVLTF. In DNA form, the CDR3 reads TGTGCCAGCGGGGACAGCTCTGGGGCCAACGTCCTGACTTTC.

V usage is TRBV11-2 and J usage is TRBJ1-2; TRBD1 might be the D (6 bases). Per the germline V gene, CDR1 is SGHAT and CDR2 is FQNNGV. This CDR3 has 16 residues. V was trimmed by 6 bases and J by 0 bases, leaving 17 bases between them. This CDR3 is CASSTKGTKANYGYTF. Written as DNA, the CDR3 is TGTGCCAGCAGTACAAAGGGGACAAAAGCTAACTATGGCTACACCTTC.

The chain carries TRBV11-2 and TRBJ1-2; TRBD1 matches 11 bases. The CDR3 contains 15 residues. From germline, CDR1 is SGHAT and CDR2 FQNNGV. With 5 bases clipped from V and 3 bases from J, the junction kept 5 bases outside the gene matches. In DNA form, the CDR3 reads TGTGCCAGCAGCCTTCGGACAGGGGGCTACTATGGCTACACCTTC. Amino acid sequence: CASSLRTGGYYGYTF.

The chain has TRBV2 and TRBJ1-2; 7 nucleotides match TRBD1. The CDR3 covers 13 residues. Germline V gives CDR1 SNHLY, CDR2 FYNNEI. The ends lost 9 bases at V and 0 bases at J; junction bases unmatched: 4. The CDR3 sequence: CASAGTANYGYTF. As DNA, the CDR3 is TGTGCCAGTGCCGGGACAGCTAACTATGGCTACACCTTC.

The chain is built from TRBV5-6 and TRBJ1-2; no firm D call. The CDR3 consists of 15 residues. CDR1 SGHDT and CDR2 YYEEEE come from the germline V gene. V was clipped by 0 bases and J by 3 bases, with 12 bases between them. The CDR3 DNA sequence: TGTGCCAGCAGCTTGGGCCTCCTCGCGGACTATGGCTACACCTTC. Translated, it gives CASSLGLLADYGYTF.